This is a list of T cell receptor beta chains from one sample in a study of blood T cell repertoires in COVID-19. TCRdb's copy holds only in-frame clones and misses some; the assay was immunoSEQ multiplex PCR. Of 54,000 or so clones listed, 83% were seen once; the top ten hold roughly 2%. What was sequenced was peripheral blood. These receptors came from a woman in her sixties with acute or convalescent COVID-19. The CDR3 runs from the conserved cysteine through the conserved F or W. A D gene is named only where the DNA matches it firmly. Some rows have no size entry. The others give once, few or many, or a class for an expanded clone.

V	size	D	J	CDR3	DNA
TRBV18	NA	NA	TRBJ1-2	CASSPVTANYGYTF	TGTGCCAGCTCACCAGTCACAGCTAACTATGGCTACACCTTC
TRBV5-5	NA	TRBD2	TRBJ2-5	CASSAPLEREARGQETQYF	TGTGCCAGCAGCGCCCCGTTGGAGCGGGAGGCTCGGGGACAAGAGACCCAGTACTTC
TRBV5-4	NA	TRBD2	TRBJ2-3	CASSPSGVTDTQYF	TGTGCCAGCAGCCCTAGCGGGGTAACAGATACGCAGTATTTT
TRBV4-2	NA	NA	TRBJ2-5	CASSQDAGQETQYF	TGTGCCAGCAGCCAAGACGCGGGGCAAGAGACCCAGTACTTC
TRBV7-2	NA	TRBD2	TRBJ2-3	CASSPRAGGASSDTQYF	TGTGCCAGCAGCCCCCGTGCCGGGGGGGCTAGTTCAGATACGCAGTATTTT
TRBV30	few	NA	TRBJ1-1	CAWRVGSPNTEAFF	TGTGCCTGGAGGGTGGGCAGCCCGAACACTGAAGCTTTCTTT
TRBV30	NA	NA	TRBJ1-4	CAWGTTGYRPNEKLFF	TGTGCCTGGGGGACAACAGGGTACAGGCCTAATGAAAAACTGTTTTTT
TRBV7-3	NA	TRBD2	TRBJ2-3	CASSLINSRTSGSTDTQYF	TGTGCCAGCAGCTTAATAAATTCCAGGACTAGCGGATCCACAGATACGCAGTATTTT
TRBV7-9	NA	NA	TRBJ1-2	CASSFRGGYGYTF	TGTGCCAGCAGCTTTCGGGGAGGCTATGGCTACACCTTC
TRBV5-1	NA	NA	TRBJ2-5	CASGEETQYF	TGCGCCAGCGGGGAGGAGACCCAGTACTTC
TRBV3-1/TRBV3-2	NA	NA	TRBJ2-1	CASSPRVGERNEQFF	TGTGCCAGCAGTCCCCGGGTCGGGGAGAGGAATGAGCAGTTCTTC
TRBV2	NA	NA	TRBJ1-1	CASSEARVSNTEAFF	TGTGCCAGCAGTGAAGCGCGGGTATCTAACACTGAAGCTTTCTTT
TRBV7-2	NA	NA	TRBJ1-6	CASTAGYNSPLHF	TGTGCCAGCACGGCAGGGTATAATTCACCCCTCCACTTT
TRBV15	NA	NA	TRBJ2-5	CATSKRQLGQETQYF	TGTGCCACCAGCAAGAGACAGTTGGGGCAAGAGACCCAGTACTTC
TRBV28	NA	NA	TRBJ1-1	CASRYNLVFEAFF	TGTGCCAGCAGGTACAACCTGGTGTTTGAAGCTTTCTTT
TRBV4-1	few	NA	TRBJ1-5	CASSQGTSSNQPQHF	TGCGCCAGCAGCCAAGGGACAAGTAGCAATCAGCCCCAGCATTTT
TRBV5-1	NA	NA	TRBJ1-2	CASSVDGDYGYTF	TGCGCCAGCAGCGTAGACGGAGACTATGGCTACACCTTC
TRBV29-1	NA	TRBD1	TRBJ1-2	CSAGTGGRYYGYTF	TGCAGCGCCGGGACAGGGGGCAGATACTATGGCTACACCTTC
TRBV6-5	NA	TRBD2	TRBJ2-2	CAILAGNTGELFF	TGTGCCATCTTAGCGGGCAACACCGGGGAGCTGTTTTTT
TRBV12-3/TRBV12-4	once	NA	TRBJ1-1	CASSFEGIEAFF	TGTGCCAGCAGTTTTGAGGGAATTGAAGCTTTCTTT
TRBV13	NA	TRBD2	TRBJ2-1	CASSFLAGVNEQFF	TGTGCCAGCAGCTTCCTAGCGGGGGTTAATGAGCAGTTCTTC
TRBV7-9	few	NA	TRBJ1-4	CASSFWETTNEKLFF	TGTGCCAGCAGCTTCTGGGAGACAACTAATGAAAAACTGTTTTTT
TRBV4-1	NA	TRBD2	TRBJ2-7	CASSQRLAGGDEQYF	TGCGCCAGCAGCCAAAGACTAGCGGGAGGGGACGAGCAGTACTTC
TRBV6-2/TRBV6-3	NA	TRBD2	TRBJ2-3	CASSNKGLAGITDTQYF	TGTGCCAGCAGTAACAAGGGACTAGCGGGGATCACAGATACGCAGTATTTT
TRBV29-1	NA	TRBD1	TRBJ1-1	CSVGRTGARAEAFF	TGCAGCGTTGGACGGACAGGGGCTAGGGCTGAAGCTTTCTTT
TRBV6-5	NA	NA	TRBJ2-5	CASSQRETQYF	TGTGCCAGCAGCCAGAGGGAGACCCAGTACTTC
TRBV27	NA	NA	TRBJ2-1	CASSFEPYNEQFF	TGTGCCAGCAGTTTTGAGCCCTACAATGAGCAGTTCTTC